One and the same sample provided the 2 T cell receptor beta chains below, sequenced in a study of beta chain features in type 1 diabetes. Study-level points and caveats: Shorter TCRB CDR3s, moderately but significantly so, were found in Type 1 diabetes patients in all four CD4+ subsets.

The antigens these receptors bind are not known. All of the isolated RNA was reverse transcribed, so expressed TCRB transcripts were sequenced. Profiling relied on immunoSEQ multiplex PCR, and the TCRdb table lists in-frame clones only, not all of them. The data show some 370,000 clones, 9.6% seen once. Material for sequencing was central memory CD4+ T cells from blood. These receptors all come from a man younger than 40 with type 1 diabetes.

The chain uses TRBV7-6 and TRBJ2-7; 10 bases align to TRBD2. This CDR3 spans 14 amino acids. V lost 5 bases, J lost 1 base, and 2 bases stayed unmatched. Germline V gives CDR1 SGHVS, CDR2 FNYEAQ. CDR3 sequence reads: CASSGGLASYEQYF. CDR3 coding DNA: TGTGCCAGCAGCGGGGGACTAGCGTCCTACGAGCAGTACTTC.

This chain connects TRBV11-2 to TRBJ1-1; D unresolved. Trimming took off 6 bases at V and 0 bases at J, with 8 bases between the two ends. The CDR3 extends over 13 amino acids. From germline, CDR1 is SGHAT and CDR2 FQNNGV. CDR3 region: CASRRTVNTEAFF. The DNA for the CDR3 is TGTGCCAGCAGGCGTACAGTGAACACTGAAGCTTTCTTT.